This T cell receptor beta chain was sequenced in a study of T cell responses to AZD1222 COVID-19 vaccine. Study-wide background: Whether given at about 4 or about 12 weeks, second doses were pooled. Study observations and caveats: All repertoire sampling was performed exclusively after the peak T cell response. Baseline antibody screening turned up just a handful of seropositive AZD1222 recipients. The donor group comprised mostly white British people and more females; the analysis possibly underestimated clonal diversity.

Libraries were prepared by immunoSEQ multiplex PCR; TCRdb keeps only in-frame clonotypes and omits some of them. Here the sample spans roughly 120,000 clones, approximately 84% being singletons. Turning to this clone: As yet, its antigen is unknown. Sequence at one end of the junction differs from germline and may be a read error.

The clonotype comes from an adult in good health. Source: peripheral blood, taken on day 0 of AZD1222 vaccination.

CDR3 protein: CASSPRDLPPF. DNA for the CDR3: TGTGCCAGCAGTCCCCGGGACCTCCCCCCCTTC. The chain combines TRBV6-5 with TRBJ2-7, with D perhaps assigned TRBD1 or TRBD2 (5 bases each). CDR3 length equals 11 residues. Germline values: CDR1 MNHEY, CDR2 SVGAGI.